The entry that follows covers one T cell receptor beta chain sequence. The antigen this receptor binds is unknown. Base quality data are lacking; no much larger clone is found one base away. The meaning of the sample's time point label: baseline before first vaccination. Samples from vaccinated people were obtained from the UK trials COV001 and COV002, which included a single-blind randomized controlled phase 2/3 trial of AZD1222 (ChAdOx1 nCoV-19) in healthy adults. For TCRbeta chain sequencing, PBMC samples from trial participants were taken at day 0 and at day 28 after the second dose. The CDR3 covers 15 residues, taking in both the cysteine and the phenylalanine. Kept here is only the CDR3 DNA, which spans 45 bases and is read in frame from base 1. CDR1 and CDR2 are drawn from the germline V gene (reference sequence): LNHDA, SQIVND. Ends trimmed: V by 6 bases, J by 5 bases; bases unmatched to a gene: 8.

The CDR3 regions of human TCRbeta chains were subjected to immunosequencing. The paper's data handling went like this. TCRs in the repertoires were matched against a reference library of SARS-CoV-2-specific TCRs that had been generated with the MIRA antigen-specificity platform. Breadth meant the fraction of unique TCRs that were SARS-CoV-2-associated, whereas depth meant the fraction of total T cells that were SARS-CoV-2-associated. Using the MIRA data, each spike-specific TCR was mapped to the spike region that the TCR reacts to and placed in a CD4 or CD8 class. Log10-transformed breadth and depth values were compared by one-way ANOVA with Sidak's multiple comparisons tests. As stored in TCRdb, this immuneACCESS dataset retains in-frame rearrangements with V and J assigned. A fraction of the clones does not appear; measured against another copy, unresolved V genes explain less than half of the discrepancy, and the remainder lacks a known reason. V, J and clone size derive from that table, while D and trimming were established from the DNA sequence. The sample yields tens of thousands of clones; around 88% were counted once. Approximately 15% of the sample goes to the ten largest clones.

The data originate from a study of T cell responses to AZD1222 COVID-19 vaccine (dated by TCRdb to 2020 to 2022). The study in broad terms: AZD1222 recipients whose second dose came at about 4 weeks and those whose second dose came at about 12 weeks were combined into one group, since spike-specific TCR depth and breadth did not differ between the two schedules. Trial participants were enrolled into age subgroups of 18-55, 56-69 and 70-plus years, which contained 148, 28 and 57 TCR-sequenced participants, respectively. TCR sequencing covered approximately 230 trial participants: 207 given two doses of AZD1222 and about 26 given two doses of MenACWY control vaccine. Overall study outcomes, separate from this receptor: Nearly half of unique spike-specific TCRs reportedly recognized epitopes outside regions mutated in the B.1.351 and B.1.1.7 variants. Conclusions about previously exposed vaccinees are limited because only a handful of AZD1222 recipients were SARS-CoV-2 seropositive at baseline. The 56-69-year group was small, and its depth increase did not reach significance, likely because of low power. Participants were mostly white British and included more females than males, and it was suggested by the authors that clonal diversity may have been underestimated. Spike-specific TCR breadth and depth rose significantly after two AZD1222 doses compared with day 0 and with MenACWY recipients. No day 14 peak-response samples were available, so repertoires were characterized only after the peak T cell response. The whole spike protein was spanned by vaccine-associated CD4 TCRs, and dominant responses were seen in regions 160-218 and 743-854.

The receptor was isolated from an adult in good health. The sequencing used peripheral blood, collected on day 0 of AZD1222 vaccination. The chain is made from TRBV19 and TRBJ2-7, with 12 junctional bases fitting TRBD2. DNA sequence: TGTGCCAGTAGGACTAGCGGGAGATCCTGGGACGAGCAGTACTTC. It translates as CASRTSGRSWDEQYF.